Listed below are T cell receptor beta chains from one sample, sequenced in a study of blood T cell repertoires in COVID-19. Some clones are missing from TCRdb's copy, which holds only in-frame ones; the method was immunoSEQ multiplex PCR. The data hold more than 70,000 clones, with less than 90% observed a single time. Sequencing used peripheral blood. The source is a man aged 55 to 70 with acute or convalescent COVID-19. Each CDR3 is given with its conserved first and last residue. D genes are given only for firm matches. Clone size is not always given. Where it is, it says once, few, many or a class for expanded clones.

TRBJ2-3 TRBD2 - TRBV19 CASSVNLAEGHTQYF TGTGCCAGTAGTGTGAACCTAGCGGAGGGGCATACGCAGTATTTT
TRBJ2-1 TRBD2 - TRBV19 CASGTSGKEQFF TGTGCCAGTGGGACTAGCGGGAAGGAGCAGTTCTTC
TRBJ2-1 - - TRBV7-6 CASSLRGRERTSDEQFF TGTGCCAGCAGCTTAAGGGGTCGGGAGAGGACCAGCGATGAGCAGTTCTTC
TRBJ1-5 TRBD1 few TRBV6-7 CASSYPRDRDDQPQHF TGTGCCAGCAGTTACCCCCGGGACAGGGATGATCAGCCCCAGCATTTT
TRBJ2-3 - once TRBV4-2 CASSQELGGIGGADTQYF TGTGCCAGCAGCCAAGAGCTAGGCGGGATAGGTGGGGCAGATACGCAGTATTTT
TRBJ2-1 TRBD1 few TRBV7-6 CASSLGDRGVF TGTGCCAGCAGCTTAGGCGACAGGGGCGTCTTC
TRBJ2-7 TRBD1 - TRBV6-5 CASRRTGGADEQYF TGTGCCAGCAGACGAACAGGGGGTGCCGACGAGCAGTACTTC
TRBJ1-2 TRBD1 - TRBV18 CASSPTGFQGASNYGYTF TGTGCCAGCTCACCAACGGGTTTTCAGGGGGCGTCTAACTATGGCTACACCTTC
TRBJ2-3 - - TRBV5-5 CASSPRPERSTDTQYF TGTGCCAGCAGCCCCAGGCCAGAGCGGAGCACAGATACGCAGTATTTT
TRBJ2-2 TRBD1 - TRBV7-7 CASSPDRGDTGELFF TGTGCTAGCAGCCCCGACAGGGGAGACACCGGGGAGCTGTTTTTT
TRBJ1-2 - - TRBV3-1/TRBV3-2 CASSQTSGSNYGYTF TGTGCCAGCAGCCAAACTAGTGGGAGTAACTATGGCTACACCTTC
TRBJ2-1 TRBD1 - TRBV5-1 CASSGGTGVDEQFF TGCGCCAGCAGCGGGGGGACAGGGGTTGATGAGCAGTTCTTC
TRBJ2-5 - few TRBV27 CASSLRGGGQTQYF TGTGCCAGCAGCCTAAGAGGGGGGGGACAGACCCAGTACTTC
TRBJ2-1 TRBD2 - TRBV27 CASSFSGTSSYNEQFF TGTGCCAGCAGTTTCAGCGGGACCAGCTCCTACAATGAGCAGTTCTTC
TRBJ2-1 - - TRBV6-5 CASSYSQGGEGEQFF TGTGCCAGCAGTTACTCACAGGGAGGGGAGGGCGAGCAGTTCTTC
TRBJ2-3 TRBD2 - TRBV5-1 CASRGLAGATDTQYF TGCGCCAGCAGGGGACTAGCGGGAGCAACAGATACGCAGTATTTT
TRBJ2-5 TRBD2 - TRBV5-1 CASSSLLTSARREGETQYF TGCGCCAGCAGCTCCCTCCTAACTAGCGCGAGGAGGGAGGGGGAGACCCAGTACTTC
TRBJ1-5 - - TRBV7-8 CASSLRTLNQPQHF TGTGCCAGCAGCTTGAGGACATTGAATCAGCCCCAGCATTTT
TRBJ1-5 - - TRBV7-8 CASSLARSRSNQPQHF TGTGCCAGCAGCTTAGCGAGGTCAAGAAGCAATCAGCCCCAGCATTTT
TRBJ1-2 TRBD1 - TRBV19 CASIENWDRGHGYTF TGTGCCAGTATCGAGAACTGGGACAGGGGGCATGGCTACACCTTC
TRBJ2-1 TRBD2 - TRBV27 CASRLRGRSTGGASYNEQFF TGTGCCAGCAGATTACGGGGCAGGTCGACGGGAGGGGCCTCCTACAATGAGCAGTTCTTC
TRBJ2-7 - - TRBV10-2 CASRDSPYEQYF TGCGCCAGCAGGGACAGTCCATACGAGCAGTACTTC
TRBJ2-3 TRBD2 - TRBV5-1 CASSFSGATSTDTQYF TGCGCCAGCAGCTTCAGCGGGGCAACTAGCACAGATACGCAGTATTTT
TRBJ2-5 TRBD1 - TRBV27 CASSLYRGAYQETQYF TGTGCCAGCAGTTTATACAGGGGGGCGTACCAAGAGACCCAGTACTTC
TRBJ2-1 TRBD1 - TRBV5-4 CASSLDRAAYNEQFF TGTGCCAGCAGCCTCGACAGGGCTGCTTACAATGAGCAGTTCTTC
TRBJ1-1 - - TRBV23-1 CASSQSSPWGPVNTEAFF TGCGCCAGCAGTCAATCGAGCCCATGGGGGCCGGTGAACACTGAAGCTTTCTTT